These T cell receptor beta chains were read from a single sample in a study of CD8+ T cells in alopecia areata. The repertoire was sequenced with immunoSEQ multiplex PCR; TCRdb's copy has only in-frame clones and lacks some. The data show approximately 210,000 clones, approximately 67% seen once. The material sequenced was CD4+ T cells sorted from blood, taken between weeks 43 and 45, from a patient treated with tofacitinib. These receptors came from a human donor with alopecia areata. The CDR3 runs from the conserved cysteine through the conserved F or W. The D gene is left open where the match is weak. A clone size is listed for some rows: how often the clone was seen (once, few, many), or a class if it is expanded.

j_gene: TRBJ2-7
v_gene: TRBV7-2
abundance: .
d_gene: .
CDR3aa: CASSLVPGTYEQYF
CDR3nt: TGTGCCAGCAGCTTAGTTCCGGGGACCTACGAGCAGTACTTC

j_gene: TRBJ2-7
v_gene: TRBV5-1
abundance: .
d_gene: TRBD1
CDR3aa: CASSPKEGQGAREQYF
CDR3nt: TGCGCCAGCAGCCCAAAGGAGGGACAGGGGGCTCGTGAGCAGTACTTC

j_gene: TRBJ2-5
v_gene: TRBV5-1
abundance: few
d_gene: TRBD2
CDR3aa: CASSWVSGRDPQETQYF
CDR3nt: TGCGCCAGCAGCTGGGTATCGGGGAGGGATCCACAAGAGACCCAGTACTTC

j_gene: TRBJ2-5
v_gene: TRBV28
abundance: .
d_gene: .
CDR3aa: CASSLGTWETQYF
CDR3nt: TGTGCCAGCAGTTTAGGAACCTGGGAGACCCAGTACTTC

j_gene: TRBJ2-7
v_gene: TRBV30
abundance: few
d_gene: .
CDR3aa: CAWKAIDEQYF
CDR3nt: TGTGCCTGGAAGGCGATTGACGAGCAGTACTTC

j_gene: TRBJ2-7
v_gene: TRBV9
abundance: few
d_gene: .
CDR3aa: CASSVAIRDGEQYF
CDR3nt: TGTGCCAGCAGCGTAGCTATAAGGGACGGAGAGCAGTACTTC

j_gene: TRBJ1-5
v_gene: TRBV4-3
abundance: .
d_gene: .
CDR3aa: CASSQGWGQPQHF
CDR3nt: TGCGCCAGCAGCCAAGGATGGGGCCAGCCCCAGCATTTT

j_gene: TRBJ1-1
v_gene: TRBV5-4
abundance: .
d_gene: .
CDR3aa: CASSLNIGNTEAFF
CDR3nt: TGTGCCAGCAGCTTGAATATAGGGAACACTGAAGCTTTCTTT

j_gene: TRBJ1-1
v_gene: TRBV29-1
abundance: .
d_gene: TRBD1
CDR3aa: CSVLHRGVNTEAFF
CDR3nt: TGCAGCGTTCTTCACAGGGGGGTTAACACTGAAGCTTTCTTT

j_gene: TRBJ2-1
v_gene: TRBV30
abundance: .
d_gene: TRBD2
CDR3aa: CAWGLTSGGAYEQFF
CDR3nt: TGTGCCTGGGGCTTGACTAGCGGGGGGGCCTATGAGCAGTTCTTC

j_gene: TRBJ1-1
v_gene: TRBV29-1
abundance: .
d_gene: .
CDR3aa: CSVVLAVNTEAFF
CDR3nt: TGCAGCGTTGTTCTAGCCGTGAACACTGAAGCTTTCTTT

j_gene: TRBJ2-7
v_gene: TRBV5-5
abundance: .
d_gene: .
CDR3aa: CASSLAPQRTYEQYF
CDR3nt: TGTGCCAGCAGCTTGGCGCCACAGAGGACCTACGAGCAGTACTTC

j_gene: TRBJ1-4
v_gene: TRBV29-1
abundance: few
d_gene: .
CDR3aa: CSVGGRNEKLFF
CDR3nt: TGCAGCGTTGGCGGGAGAAATGAAAAACTGTTTTTT

j_gene: TRBJ1-6
v_gene: TRBV27
abundance: .
d_gene: .
CDR3aa: CASTTDSLSPLHF
CDR3nt: TGTGCCAGCACGACTGACTCCCTTTCACCCCTCCACTTT

j_gene: TRBJ2-5
v_gene: TRBV5-6
abundance: .
d_gene: TRBD1
CDR3aa: CASSSRGGQGGFRETQYF
CDR3nt: TGTGCCAGCAGCTCCCGCGGTGGACAGGGGGGATTCCGTGAGACCCAGTACTTC

j_gene: TRBJ1-2
v_gene: TRBV27
abundance: .
d_gene: .
CDR3aa: CASSLQMGSNYGYTF
CDR3nt: TGTGCCAGCAGTCTCCAAATGGGCAGTAACTATGGCTACACCTTC

j_gene: TRBJ2-1
v_gene: TRBV2
abundance: .
d_gene: TRBD2
CDR3aa: CASTPRTSGNNEQFF
CDR3nt: TGTGCCAGCACTCCACGGACTAGCGGCAACAATGAGCAGTTCTTC

j_gene: TRBJ1-6
v_gene: TRBV6-5
abundance: once
d_gene: TRBD1
CDR3aa: CASREQGASSSPLHF
CDR3nt: TGTGCCAGCAGGGAACAGGGGGCATCTAGTTCACCCCTCCACTTT

j_gene: TRBJ1-5
v_gene: TRBV23-1
abundance: once
d_gene: .
CDR3aa: CASSQSAGESNQPQHF
CDR3nt: TGCGCCAGCAGTCAATCTGCCGGGGAGAGTAATCAGCCCCAGCATTTT

j_gene: TRBJ2-7
v_gene: TRBV29-1
abundance: .
d_gene: TRBD1
CDR3aa: CSAGQGAAYEQYF
CDR3nt: TGCAGCGCAGGACAGGGGGCTGCCTACGAGCAGTACTTC